The 7 T cell receptor beta chains listed next were all sequenced from one sample in a study of identical twins. Each CDR3 protein gets one entry after TCRdb re-called the 5' RACE reads with MiXCR. The sample lists 690,000 or so distinct CDR3 sequences; over 8.5% were seen once. The same data also contributed to another study, on yellow fever vaccine responses in identical twins.

Material for sequencing was PBMCs. Receptors were obtained from a woman under 30 in good health.

This rearrangement joins TRBV28 to TRBJ2-2; 9 nucleotides align to TRBD1. Per the germline V gene, CDR1 is MDHEN and CDR2 is SYDVKM. With 5 bases clipped from V and 4 bases from J, the junction kept 8 bases outside the gene matches. The CDR3 sequence is 16 residues long. CDR3 sequence (DNA): TGTGCCAGCAGTGTAACAGGGGGCGCGGGCACCGGGGAGCTGTTTTTT. This sequence encodes CASSVTGGAGTGELFF.

This clonotype showed up just a few times. The junction does not match germline at one end; this may be a read error. This chain connects TRBV7-7 to TRBJ2-3; D is uncertain. Per germline, CDR1 SSHAT and CDR2 FNYEAQ (reference sequence). This CDR3 region has 14 residues. The CDR3 protein is CASSPTLDRDTQYF. The CDR3 DNA is TGTGCTAGCAGTCCGACTCTAGATCGAGATACGCAGTATTTT.

The chain has TRBV18 and TRBJ2-3, with 9 bases fitting TRBD2. The CDR3 length is 15 residues. Germline CDR1 reads KGHSH; CDR2 reads LQKENI. After removal of 6 bases from V and 6 bases from J, the junction contained 10 bases not matched to a gene. Here the CDR3 reads CASSWTSATPDTQYF. CDR3 DNA: TGTGCCAGCTCTTGGACTAGCGCAACCCCGGATACGCAGTATTTT.

This clonotype was found a few times. V usage is TRBV25-1 and J usage is TRBJ2-5; maybe TRBD2 (5 bases). This CDR3 contains 14 residues. CDR1 and CDR2 from the germline V gene are MGHDK and SYGVNS. Between the trimmed V and J ends, which lost 1 base and 5 bases, there was a span of 11 bases. The CDR3 loop reads CASSELRVQETQYF. As DNA, the CDR3 is TGTGCCAGCAGTGAATTGAGGGTGCAGGAGACCCAGTACTTC. Full variable domain (rest looked up from reference TRBV25-1 and TRBJ2-5): EADIYQTPRYLVIGTGKKITLECSQTMGHDKMYWYQQDPGMELHLIHYSYGVNSTEKGDLSSESTVSRIRTEHFPLTLESARPSHTSQYLCASSELRVQETQYFGPGTRLLVL.

The table lists this clonotype with many counts. The rearrangement links TRBV29-1 to TRBJ2-2; possibly TRBD1 for D (6 bases). This CDR3 is 13 amino acids long. V was cut by 6 bases and J by 4 bases, with 12 bases left in between. Per germline, CDR1 SQVTM and CDR2 ANQGSEA. CDR3 sequence: CSVSTGPTGELFF. The DNA of the CDR3 is TGCAGCGTATCTACAGGGCCCACCGGGGAGCTGTTTTTT.

This clonotype was counted only a few times. The chain recombines TRBV6-1 with TRBJ2-3; 10 positions agree with TRBD2. The CDR3 sequence is 18 residues long. Germline V gene sequence: CDR1 MNHNS, CDR2 SASEGT. With 5 bases clipped from V and 3 bases from J, the junction kept 14 bases outside the gene matches. The CDR3 loop is CASSPTKKSGGATDTQYF. CDR3 sequence (DNA): TGTGCCAGCAGTCCTACTAAAAAGAGCGGGGGGGCGACAGATACGCAGTATTTT.

This clonotype came up a few times. The V gene is TRBV5-1, the J gene TRBJ2-2; 7 nucleotides align to TRBD1. V was clipped by 8 bases and J by 4 bases; unmatched bases: 11. This CDR3 spans 15 amino acids. Germline V CDR1 and CDR2: SGHRS, YFSETQ. The CDR3 DNA is TGCGCCAGTCTCCCGGGACAGAAAATCACCGGGGAGCTGTTTTTT. Its translation is CASLPGQKITGELFF.